The source of this T cell receptor (beta chain) is a study of response to subunit inactivated influenza vaccine (dated by TCRdb to the late 2010s). The study in broad terms: To follow how T cells responded to a trivalent subunit inactivated influenza vaccine, the researchers relied on deep quantitative profiling of the T cell receptor repertoire. Points the paper makes about the study in general: It was suggested by the authors that each seasonal influenza vaccination may recruit only a limited number of new T cells.

Its CDR3 holds 11 amino acids, cysteine through phenylalanine. Of the read, only the CDR3 DNA is kept; its 33 bases are in frame from base 1. The germline V gene provides CDR1 SQVTM and CDR2 ANQGSEA. Trimming takes 8 bases from V and 2 bases from J, and the germline ends sit 9 bases apart. The table lists this clonotype with a few counts. Its recognized antigen is unknown. Base qualities were left out, and no much larger clone turns up one base away. The library was generated by RT-PCR. Sequenced using an Illumina HiSeq 2500. TCRdb reprocessing: public reads trimmed at Q25 with fastp, clones called with MiXCR, in-frame beta chains kept. Every CDR3 protein is listed once, alongside the most common genes and DNA of its rows. This sample has hundreds of thousands of distinct CDR3 sequences in its table, and over 11% of those were observed once. Of the sample, less than 9% is held by the ten largest clones.

The receptor comes from a man aged 45-65 years who received an inactivated influenza vaccine. Donor details come from another sample of the same person, matched by shared clones. The chain is encoded by TRBV29-1 joined to TRBJ1-1; the D gene identity is not certain. The sample here was PBMCs from blood, taken approximately 15 days before vaccination. The CDR3 region reads CSSTINTEAFF. The DNA sequence is as follows: TGCAGCTCGACCATAAACACTGAAGCTTTCTTT.